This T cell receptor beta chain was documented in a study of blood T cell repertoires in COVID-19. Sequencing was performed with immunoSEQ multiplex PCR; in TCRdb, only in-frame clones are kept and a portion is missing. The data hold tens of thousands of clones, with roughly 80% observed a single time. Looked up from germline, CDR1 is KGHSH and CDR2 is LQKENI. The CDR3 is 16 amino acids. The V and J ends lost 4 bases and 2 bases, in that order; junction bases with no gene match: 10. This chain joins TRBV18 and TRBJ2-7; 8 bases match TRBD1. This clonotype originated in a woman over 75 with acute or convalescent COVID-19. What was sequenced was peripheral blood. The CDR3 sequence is CASSQGQGKRAYEQYF. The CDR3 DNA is TGTGCCAGCTCACAAGGACAGGGTAAAAGGGCCTACGAGCAGTACTTC. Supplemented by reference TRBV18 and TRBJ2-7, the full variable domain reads NAGVMQNPRHLVRRRGQEARLRCSPMKGHSHVYWYRQLPEEGLKFMVYLQKENIIDESGMPKERFSAEFPKEGPSILRIQQVVRGDSAAYFCASSQGQGKRAYEQYFGPGTRLTVT.